The clone carrying this T cell receptor beta chain was found a few times. As yet, its antigen is unknown. The CDR3 covers 14 residues. Germline V gene sequence: CDR1 MNHNS, CDR2 SASEGT. V dropped 2 bases and J dropped 0 bases, with 7 bases sitting between them. This record comes from a study of T-cell reconstitution after alpha-beta-depleted transplantation in children. Whole-study results and caveats: There were some patients whose high TCRbeta diversity at day 60 came from surviving recipient T cells and thymic progenitors. Approximately two months post-transplant, alpha-beta T cells reportedly originated from several hundred expanded graft clones. Newly made T cells mostly supplied T-cell counts and diversity one year after transplant.

The TCRbeta library incorporated unique molecular identifiers. TCRdb independently ran MiXCR on the PCR reads; one entry per CDR3 protein. The sample holds more than 90,000 distinct CDR3 sequences, approximately 10% seen once. The receptor comes from a boy between 2 and 10 years old with acute lymphoblastic leukemia, due to receive a stem cell transplant. Sequencing used PBMCs, obtained before TCRalphabeta/CD19-depleted stem cell transplant. The rearrangement joins TRBV6-1 to TRBJ2-5; D not certain. The chain's CDR3 is CASSESPYQETQYF. The CDR3 DNA reads as TGTGCCAGCAGTGAAAGCCCATACCAAGAGACCCAGTACTTC.